Reported below is one T cell receptor beta chain. What it binds is unknown. This record comes from a study of shared clonotypes between healthy human individuals. Overall study: Researchers assigned three CD4 naive, three CD4 memory, two CD8 naive and one CD8 memory plate to each donor.

Notes on the study in general: Richness estimates generally favored naive over memory subsets. When naive CD4 clonotypes were compared across a few donors, 4% to 6.5% were shared.

CD45RO-negative, CCR7-positively selected cells formed the naive CD8 fraction, excluding terminally differentiated effector memory CD45RA+ cells. Per the study methods: Quality scores were absent from the junction-only immunoSEQ sequences, so filtering differed. The protocol was immunoSEQ multiplex PCR, while the TCRdb copy is restricted to in-frame clones and leaves out a portion. That table is the source of V, J and clone size, and D and trimming were worked out from the DNA. The sample lists some 2,000,000 clones, 85% to 95% occurring once. Germline V CDR1 and CDR2: GTSNPN, SVGIG (reference sequence). V was trimmed by 4 bases and J by 6 bases, leaving 16 bases between them. The CDR3 is 14 residues long.

Input material: naive CD8+ T cells sorted from blood. The chain couples TRBV30 to TRBJ2-1; D might be TRBD2 (5 bases). This TCR derives from a young man in good health. This chain's CDR3 is CAWNSGIGLNEQFF. The CDR3 DNA follows: TGTGCCTGGAATTCGGGGATTGGTCTCAATGAGCAGTTCTTC. Together with reference TRBV30 and TRBJ2-1, the CDR3 gives the full variable domain: SQTIHQWPATLVQPVGSPLSLECTVEGTSNPNLYWYRQAAGRGLQLLFYSVGIGQISSEVPQNLSASRPQDRQFILSSKKLLLSDSGFYLCAWNSGIGLNEQFFGPGTRLTVL.